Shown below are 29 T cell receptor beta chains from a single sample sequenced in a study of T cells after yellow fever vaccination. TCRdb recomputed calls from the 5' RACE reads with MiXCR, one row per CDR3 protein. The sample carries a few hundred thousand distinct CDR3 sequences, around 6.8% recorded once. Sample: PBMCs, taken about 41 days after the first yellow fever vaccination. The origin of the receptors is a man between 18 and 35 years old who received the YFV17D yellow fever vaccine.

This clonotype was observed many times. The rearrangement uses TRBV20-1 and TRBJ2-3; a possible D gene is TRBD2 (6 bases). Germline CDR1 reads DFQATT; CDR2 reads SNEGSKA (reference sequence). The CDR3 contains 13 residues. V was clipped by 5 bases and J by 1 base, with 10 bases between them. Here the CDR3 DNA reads TGCAGTGCTGGGGAGGCAGGCACAGATACGCAGTATTTT. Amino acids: CSAGEAGTDTQYF.

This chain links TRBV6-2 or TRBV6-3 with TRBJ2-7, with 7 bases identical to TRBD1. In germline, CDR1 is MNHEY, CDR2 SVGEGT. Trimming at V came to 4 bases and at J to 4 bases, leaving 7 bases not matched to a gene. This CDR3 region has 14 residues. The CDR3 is CASSLYRGVYEQYF. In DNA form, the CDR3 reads TGTGCCAGCAGTTTATACAGGGGTGTATACGAGCAGTACTTC.

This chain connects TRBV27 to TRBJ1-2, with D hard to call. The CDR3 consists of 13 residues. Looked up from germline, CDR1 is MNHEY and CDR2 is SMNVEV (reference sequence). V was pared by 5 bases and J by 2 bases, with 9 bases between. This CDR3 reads CASSPHKNYGYTF. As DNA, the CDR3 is TGTGCCAGCAGTCCGCACAAAAACTATGGCTACACCTTC.

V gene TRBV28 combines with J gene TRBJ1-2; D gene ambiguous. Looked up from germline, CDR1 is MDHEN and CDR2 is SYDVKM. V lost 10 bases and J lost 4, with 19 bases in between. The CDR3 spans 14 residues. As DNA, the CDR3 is TGTGCCATGGGCCCTGGGCTCCGCTGCTATGGCTACACCTTC. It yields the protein CAMGPGLRCYGYTF.

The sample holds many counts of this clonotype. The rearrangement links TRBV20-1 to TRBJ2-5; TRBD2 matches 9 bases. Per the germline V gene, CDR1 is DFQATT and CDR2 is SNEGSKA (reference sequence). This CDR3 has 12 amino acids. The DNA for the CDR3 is TGCAGAGCTTGGACTAGCGCGGAGACCCAGTACTTC. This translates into CRAWTSAETQYF.

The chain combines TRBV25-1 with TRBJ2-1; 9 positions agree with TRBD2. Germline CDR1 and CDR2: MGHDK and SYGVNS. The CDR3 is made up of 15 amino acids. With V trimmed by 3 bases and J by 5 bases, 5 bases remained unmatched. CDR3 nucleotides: TGTGCCAGCAGTGATAGCGGGGGTGGGGACAATGAGCAGTTCTTC. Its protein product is CASSDSGGGDNEQFF.

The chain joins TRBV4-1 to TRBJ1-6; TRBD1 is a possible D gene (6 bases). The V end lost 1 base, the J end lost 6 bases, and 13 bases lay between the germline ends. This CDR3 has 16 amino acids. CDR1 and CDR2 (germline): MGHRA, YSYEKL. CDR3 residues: CASSQAGGRGNSPLHF. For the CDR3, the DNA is TGCGCCAGCAGCCAAGCCGGGGGGCGAGGTAATTCACCCCTCCACTTT.

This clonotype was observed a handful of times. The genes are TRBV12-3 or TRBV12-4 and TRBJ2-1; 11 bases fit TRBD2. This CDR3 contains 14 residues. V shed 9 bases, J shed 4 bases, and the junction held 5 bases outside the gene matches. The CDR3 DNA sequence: TGTGCCAGTGCCCGGACTAGCGGGTACAATGAGCAGTTCTTC. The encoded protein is CASARTSGYNEQFF.

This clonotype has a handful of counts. For the CDR3, the DNA is TGTGCCAGCAGCTTAGGAGTGAGACTAACCCTCCAAGAGACCCAGTACTTC. It codes for CASSLGVRLTLQETQYF. The V and J genes are TRBV11-2 and TRBJ2-5; D is possibly TRBD2 (5 bases). The CDR3 extends over 17 amino acids. The germline V gene encodes CDR1 SGHAT and CDR2 FQNNGV. The V and J ends lost 1 base and 1 base respectively, with 16 bases between them.

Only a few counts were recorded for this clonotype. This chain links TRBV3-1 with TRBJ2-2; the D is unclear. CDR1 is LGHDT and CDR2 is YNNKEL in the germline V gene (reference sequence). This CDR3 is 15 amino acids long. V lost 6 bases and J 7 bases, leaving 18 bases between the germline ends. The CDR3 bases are TGTGCCAGCAGACCAATGGGCCAGGCGGACGGGGAGCTGTTTTTT. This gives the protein CASRPMGQADGELFF.

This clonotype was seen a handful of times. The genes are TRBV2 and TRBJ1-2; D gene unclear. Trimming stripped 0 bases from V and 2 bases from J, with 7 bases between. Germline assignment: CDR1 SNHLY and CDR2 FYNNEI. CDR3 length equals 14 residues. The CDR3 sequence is CASSEAKRNYGYTF. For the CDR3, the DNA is TGTGCCAGCAGTGAAGCTAAACGGAACTATGGCTACACCTTC.

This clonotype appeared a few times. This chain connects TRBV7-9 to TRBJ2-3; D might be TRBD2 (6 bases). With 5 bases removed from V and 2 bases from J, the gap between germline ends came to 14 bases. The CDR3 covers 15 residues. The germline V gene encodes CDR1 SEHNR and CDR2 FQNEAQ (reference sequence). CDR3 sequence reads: CASSVRGLITDTQYF. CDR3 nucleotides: TGTGCCAGCAGCGTACGGGGACTCATCACAGATACGCAGTATTTT.

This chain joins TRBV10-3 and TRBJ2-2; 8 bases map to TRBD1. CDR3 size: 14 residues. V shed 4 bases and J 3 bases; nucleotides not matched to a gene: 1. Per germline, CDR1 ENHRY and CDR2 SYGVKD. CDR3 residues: CAISGTGYTGELFF. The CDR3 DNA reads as TGTGCCATCAGTGGGACAGGGTACACCGGGGAGCTGTTTTTT.

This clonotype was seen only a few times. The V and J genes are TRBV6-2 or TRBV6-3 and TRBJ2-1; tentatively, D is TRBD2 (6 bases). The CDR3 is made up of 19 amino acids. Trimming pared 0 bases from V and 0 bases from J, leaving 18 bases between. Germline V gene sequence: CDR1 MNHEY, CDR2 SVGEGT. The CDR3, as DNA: TGTGCCAGCAGTTACTCTTGGCGGGGTTCCTTAAGCTCCTACAATGAGCAGTTCTTC. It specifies CASSYSWRGSLSSYNEQFF.

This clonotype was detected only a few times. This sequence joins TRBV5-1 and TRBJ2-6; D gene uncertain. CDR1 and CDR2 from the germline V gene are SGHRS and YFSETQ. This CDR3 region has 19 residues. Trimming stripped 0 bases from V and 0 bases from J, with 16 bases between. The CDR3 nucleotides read TGCGCCAGCAGCTTGGGATTGGCGATCAGCGACTCTGGGGCCAACGTCCTGACTTTC. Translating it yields CASSLGLAISDSGANVLTF.

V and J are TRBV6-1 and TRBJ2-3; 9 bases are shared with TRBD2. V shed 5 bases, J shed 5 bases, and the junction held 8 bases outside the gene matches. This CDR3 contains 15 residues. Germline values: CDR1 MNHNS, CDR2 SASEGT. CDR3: CASSPRAGGKDTQYF. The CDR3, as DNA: TGTGCCAGCAGTCCGCGGGCGGGGGGGAAAGATACGCAGTATTTT.

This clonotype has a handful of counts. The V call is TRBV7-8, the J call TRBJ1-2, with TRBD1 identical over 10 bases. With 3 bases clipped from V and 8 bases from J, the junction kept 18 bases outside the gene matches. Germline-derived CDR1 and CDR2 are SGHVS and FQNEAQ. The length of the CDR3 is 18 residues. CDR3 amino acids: CASSFRRFRDRGIGGYTF. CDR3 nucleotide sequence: TGTGCCAGCAGCTTTAGGAGGTTCCGGGACAGGGGAATAGGCGGCTACACCTTC.

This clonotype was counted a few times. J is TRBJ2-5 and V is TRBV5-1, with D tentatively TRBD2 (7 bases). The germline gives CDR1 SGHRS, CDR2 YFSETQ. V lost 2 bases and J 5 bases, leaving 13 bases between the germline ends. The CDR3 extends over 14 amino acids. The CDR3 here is CASSFRGGVETQYF. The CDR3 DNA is TGCGCCAGCAGCTTTCGCGGGGGCGTCGAGACCCAGTACTTC.

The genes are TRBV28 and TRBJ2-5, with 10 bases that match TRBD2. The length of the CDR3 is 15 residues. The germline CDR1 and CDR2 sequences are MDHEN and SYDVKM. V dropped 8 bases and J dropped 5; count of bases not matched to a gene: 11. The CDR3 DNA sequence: TGTGCCAGCCTCTCAGCGGGGGGGCCGGAGGAGACCCAGTACTTC. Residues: CASLSAGGPEETQYF.

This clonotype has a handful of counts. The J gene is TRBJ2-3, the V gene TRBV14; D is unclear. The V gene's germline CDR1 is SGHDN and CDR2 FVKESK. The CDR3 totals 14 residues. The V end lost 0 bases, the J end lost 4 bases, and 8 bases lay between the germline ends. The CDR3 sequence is CASSQDRSPDTQYF. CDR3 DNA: TGTGCCAGCAGCCAAGATAGATCCCCAGATACGCAGTATTTT.

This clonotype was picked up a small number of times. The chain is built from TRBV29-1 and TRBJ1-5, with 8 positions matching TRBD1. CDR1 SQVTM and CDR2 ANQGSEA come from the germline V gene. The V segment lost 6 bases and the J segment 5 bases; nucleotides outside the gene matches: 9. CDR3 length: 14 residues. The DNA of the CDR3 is TGCAGCGTCGCTTCCGGGACAGGAGATCAGCCCCAGCATTTT. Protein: CSVASGTGDQPQHF.

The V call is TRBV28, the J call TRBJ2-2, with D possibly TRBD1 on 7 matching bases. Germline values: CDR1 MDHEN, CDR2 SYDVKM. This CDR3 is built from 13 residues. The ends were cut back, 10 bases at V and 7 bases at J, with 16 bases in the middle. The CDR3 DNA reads TGTGCCACAAAACGACAGGGAGGCGGGGAGCTGTTTTTT. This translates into CATKRQGGGELFF.

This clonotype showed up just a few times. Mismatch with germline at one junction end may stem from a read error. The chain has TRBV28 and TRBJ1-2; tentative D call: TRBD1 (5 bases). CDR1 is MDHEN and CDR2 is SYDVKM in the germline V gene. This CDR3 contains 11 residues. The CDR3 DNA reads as TGTGCCAGCAGTTCGATTCTGGGACTCGATTTC. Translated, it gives CASSSILGLDF.

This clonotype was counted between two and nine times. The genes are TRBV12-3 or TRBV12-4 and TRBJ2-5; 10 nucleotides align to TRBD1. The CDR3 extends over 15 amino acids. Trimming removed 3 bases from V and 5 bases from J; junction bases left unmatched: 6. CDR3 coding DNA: TGTGCCAGCAGTTTCTTGACAGGGGGCAGGGAGACCCAGTACTTC. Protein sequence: CASSFLTGGRETQYF.

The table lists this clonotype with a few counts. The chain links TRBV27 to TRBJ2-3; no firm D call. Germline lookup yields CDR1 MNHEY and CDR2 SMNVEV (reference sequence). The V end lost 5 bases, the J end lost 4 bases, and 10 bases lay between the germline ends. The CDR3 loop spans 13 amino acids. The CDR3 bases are TGTGCCAGCAGTCGCAAACCCCCAGATACGCAGTATTTT. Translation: CASSRKPPDTQYF.

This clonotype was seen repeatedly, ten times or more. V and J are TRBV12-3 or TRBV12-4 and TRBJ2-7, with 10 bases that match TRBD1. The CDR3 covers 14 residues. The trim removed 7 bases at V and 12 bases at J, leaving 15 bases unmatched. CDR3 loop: CASTPTGGHLGPYF. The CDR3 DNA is TGTGCCAGCACCCCGACAGGGGGCCACCTTGGCCCGTACTTC.

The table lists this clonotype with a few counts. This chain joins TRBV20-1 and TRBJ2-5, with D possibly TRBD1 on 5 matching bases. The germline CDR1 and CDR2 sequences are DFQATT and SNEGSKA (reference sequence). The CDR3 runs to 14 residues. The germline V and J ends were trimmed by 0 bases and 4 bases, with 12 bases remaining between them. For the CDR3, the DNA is TGCAGTGCTAGAGATGCCAGGGCCGGAGAGACCCAGTACTTC. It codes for CSARDARAGETQYF.

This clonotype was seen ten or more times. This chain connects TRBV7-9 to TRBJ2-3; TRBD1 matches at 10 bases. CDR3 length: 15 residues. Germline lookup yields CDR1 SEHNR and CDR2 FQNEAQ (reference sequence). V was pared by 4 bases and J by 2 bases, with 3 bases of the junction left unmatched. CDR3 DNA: TGTGCCAGCAGCTCCGGACAGGGGGTCACAGATACGCAGTATTTT. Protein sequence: CASSSGQGVTDTQYF.

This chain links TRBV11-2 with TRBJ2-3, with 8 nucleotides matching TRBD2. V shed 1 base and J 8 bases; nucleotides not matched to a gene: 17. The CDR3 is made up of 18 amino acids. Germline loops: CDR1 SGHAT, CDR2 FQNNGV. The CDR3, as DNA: TGTGCCAGCAGCTTAGGCCTCGTCGGTAGCGGGGTTTTCGGTACGCAGTATTTT. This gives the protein CASSLGLVGSGVFGTQYF.